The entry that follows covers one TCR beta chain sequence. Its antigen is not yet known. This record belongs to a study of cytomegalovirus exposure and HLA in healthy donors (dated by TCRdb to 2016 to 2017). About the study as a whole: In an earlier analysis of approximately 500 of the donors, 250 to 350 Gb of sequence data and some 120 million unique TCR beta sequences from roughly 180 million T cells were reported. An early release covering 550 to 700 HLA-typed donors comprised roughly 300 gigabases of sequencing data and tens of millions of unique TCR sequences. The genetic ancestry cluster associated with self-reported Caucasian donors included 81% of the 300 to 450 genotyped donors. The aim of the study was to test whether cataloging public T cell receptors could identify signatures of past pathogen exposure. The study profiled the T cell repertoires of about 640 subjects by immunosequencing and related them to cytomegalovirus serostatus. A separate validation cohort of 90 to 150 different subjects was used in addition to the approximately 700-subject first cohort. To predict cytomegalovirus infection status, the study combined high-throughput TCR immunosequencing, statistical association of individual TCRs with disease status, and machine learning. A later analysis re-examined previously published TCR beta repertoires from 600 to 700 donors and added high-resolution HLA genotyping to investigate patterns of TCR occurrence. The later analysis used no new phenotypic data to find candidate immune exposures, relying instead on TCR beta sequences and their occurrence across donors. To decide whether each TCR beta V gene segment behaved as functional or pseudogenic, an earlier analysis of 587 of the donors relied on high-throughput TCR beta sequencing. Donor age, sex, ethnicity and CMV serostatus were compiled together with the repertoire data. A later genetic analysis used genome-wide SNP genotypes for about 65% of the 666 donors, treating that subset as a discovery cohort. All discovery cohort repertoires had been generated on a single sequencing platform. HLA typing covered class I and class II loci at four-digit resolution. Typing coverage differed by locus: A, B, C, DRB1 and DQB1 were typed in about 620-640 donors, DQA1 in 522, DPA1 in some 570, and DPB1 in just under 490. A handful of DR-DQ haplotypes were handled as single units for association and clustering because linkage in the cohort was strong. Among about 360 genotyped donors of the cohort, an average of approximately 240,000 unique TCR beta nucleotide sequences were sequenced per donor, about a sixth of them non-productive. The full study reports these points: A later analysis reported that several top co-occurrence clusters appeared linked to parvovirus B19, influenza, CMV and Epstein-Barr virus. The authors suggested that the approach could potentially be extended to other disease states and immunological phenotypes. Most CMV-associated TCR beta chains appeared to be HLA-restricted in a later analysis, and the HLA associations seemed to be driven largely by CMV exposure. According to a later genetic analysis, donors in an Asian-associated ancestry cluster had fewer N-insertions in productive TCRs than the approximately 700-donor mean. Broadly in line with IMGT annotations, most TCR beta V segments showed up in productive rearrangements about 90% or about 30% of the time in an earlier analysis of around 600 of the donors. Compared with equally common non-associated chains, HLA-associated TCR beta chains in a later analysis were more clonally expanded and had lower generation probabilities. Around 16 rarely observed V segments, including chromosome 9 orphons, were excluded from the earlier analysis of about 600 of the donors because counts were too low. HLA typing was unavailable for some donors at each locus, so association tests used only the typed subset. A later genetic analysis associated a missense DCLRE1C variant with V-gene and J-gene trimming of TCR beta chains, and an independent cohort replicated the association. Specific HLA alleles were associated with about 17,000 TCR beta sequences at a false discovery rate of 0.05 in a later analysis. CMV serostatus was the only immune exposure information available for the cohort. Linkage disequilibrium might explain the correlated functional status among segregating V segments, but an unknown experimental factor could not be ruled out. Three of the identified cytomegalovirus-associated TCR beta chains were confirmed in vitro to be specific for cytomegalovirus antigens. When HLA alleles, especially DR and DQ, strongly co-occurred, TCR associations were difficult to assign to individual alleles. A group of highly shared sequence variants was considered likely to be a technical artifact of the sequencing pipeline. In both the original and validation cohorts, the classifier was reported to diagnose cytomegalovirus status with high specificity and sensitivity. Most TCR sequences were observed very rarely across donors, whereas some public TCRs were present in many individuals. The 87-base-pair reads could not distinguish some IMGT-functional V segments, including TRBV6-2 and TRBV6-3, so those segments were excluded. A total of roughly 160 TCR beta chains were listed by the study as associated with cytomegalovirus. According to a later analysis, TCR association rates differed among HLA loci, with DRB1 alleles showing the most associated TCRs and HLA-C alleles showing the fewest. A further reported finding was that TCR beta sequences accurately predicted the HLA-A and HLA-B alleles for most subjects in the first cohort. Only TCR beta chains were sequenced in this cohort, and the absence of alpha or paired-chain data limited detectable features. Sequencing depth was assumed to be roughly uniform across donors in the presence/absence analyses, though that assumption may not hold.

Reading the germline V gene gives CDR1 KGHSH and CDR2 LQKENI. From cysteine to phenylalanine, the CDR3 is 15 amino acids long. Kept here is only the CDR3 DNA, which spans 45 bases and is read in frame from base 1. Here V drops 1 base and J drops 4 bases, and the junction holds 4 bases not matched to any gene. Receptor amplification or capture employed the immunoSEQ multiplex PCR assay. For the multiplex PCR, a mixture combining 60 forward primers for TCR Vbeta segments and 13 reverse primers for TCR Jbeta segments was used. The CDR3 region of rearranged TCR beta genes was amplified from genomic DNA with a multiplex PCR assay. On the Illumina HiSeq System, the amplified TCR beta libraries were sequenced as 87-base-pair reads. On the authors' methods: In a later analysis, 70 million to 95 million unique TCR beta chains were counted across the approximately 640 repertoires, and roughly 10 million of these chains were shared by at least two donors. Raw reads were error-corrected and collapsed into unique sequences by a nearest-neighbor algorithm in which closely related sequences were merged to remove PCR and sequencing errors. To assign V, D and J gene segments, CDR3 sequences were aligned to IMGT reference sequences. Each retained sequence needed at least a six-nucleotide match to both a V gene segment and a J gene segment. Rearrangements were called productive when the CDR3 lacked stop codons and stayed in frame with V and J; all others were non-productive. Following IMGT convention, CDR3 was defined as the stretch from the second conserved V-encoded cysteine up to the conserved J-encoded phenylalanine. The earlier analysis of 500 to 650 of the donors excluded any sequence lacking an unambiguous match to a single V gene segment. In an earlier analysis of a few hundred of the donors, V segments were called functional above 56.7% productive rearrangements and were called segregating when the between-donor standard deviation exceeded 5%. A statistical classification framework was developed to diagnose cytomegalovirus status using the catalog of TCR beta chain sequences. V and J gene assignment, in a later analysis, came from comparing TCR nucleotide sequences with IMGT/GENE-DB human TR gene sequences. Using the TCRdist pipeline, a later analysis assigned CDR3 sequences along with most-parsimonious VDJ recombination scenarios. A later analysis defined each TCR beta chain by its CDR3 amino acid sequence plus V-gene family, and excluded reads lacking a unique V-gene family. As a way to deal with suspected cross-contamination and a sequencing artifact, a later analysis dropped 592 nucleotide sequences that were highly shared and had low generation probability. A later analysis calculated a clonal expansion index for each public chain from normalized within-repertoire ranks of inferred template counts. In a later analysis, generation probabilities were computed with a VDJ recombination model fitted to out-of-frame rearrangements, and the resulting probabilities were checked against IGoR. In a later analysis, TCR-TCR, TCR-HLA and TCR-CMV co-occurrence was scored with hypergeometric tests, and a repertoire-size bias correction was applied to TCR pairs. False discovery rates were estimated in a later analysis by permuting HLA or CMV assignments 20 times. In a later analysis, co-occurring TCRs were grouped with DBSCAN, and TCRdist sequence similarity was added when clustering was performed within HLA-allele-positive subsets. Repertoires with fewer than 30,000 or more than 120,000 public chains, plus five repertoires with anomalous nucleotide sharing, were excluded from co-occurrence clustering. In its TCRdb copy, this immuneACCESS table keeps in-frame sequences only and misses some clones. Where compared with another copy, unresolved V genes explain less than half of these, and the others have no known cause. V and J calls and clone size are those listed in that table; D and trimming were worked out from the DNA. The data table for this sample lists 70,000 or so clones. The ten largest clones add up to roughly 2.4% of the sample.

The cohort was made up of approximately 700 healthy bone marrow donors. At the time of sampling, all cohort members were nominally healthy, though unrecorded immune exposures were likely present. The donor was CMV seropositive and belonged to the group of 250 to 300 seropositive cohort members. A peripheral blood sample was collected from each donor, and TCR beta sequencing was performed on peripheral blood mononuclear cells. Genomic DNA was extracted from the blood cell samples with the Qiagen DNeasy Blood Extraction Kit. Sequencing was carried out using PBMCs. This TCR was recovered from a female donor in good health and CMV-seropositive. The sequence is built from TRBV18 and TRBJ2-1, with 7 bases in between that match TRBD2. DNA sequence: TGTGCCAGCTCACCACTAGAGCGGGGTTACAATGAGCAGTTCTTC. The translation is CASSPLERGYNEQFF.